These 10 T cell receptor beta chains were all obtained from the same sample, sequenced in a study of blood T cells in healthy people across ages (dated by TCRdb to the mid-2010s). The library was built by means of 5' RACE. The data were produced on an Illumina HiSeq 2500. The second PCR ran for roughly 7 to 11 cycles and used a J-beta primer mix along with a sample-barcoded 5' primer. The public reads were reanalyzed by TCRdb: fastp trimming at Q25, MiXCR alignment, in-frame beta chains only. Each CDR3 protein appears once, grouped with its most common genes and DNA. Within this sample are hundreds of thousands of distinct CDR3 sequences, with roughly 44% of them counted one time only. Together, the top ten hold about a fifth of the sample. The specimen was blood. The source of these receptors is a man aged 55 to 70 in good health.

The chain uses TRBV20-1 and TRBJ2-7; D gene unclear. CDR3 length equals 14 residues. Trimming removed 2 bases from V and 0 bases from J, with 11 bases in between. Germline V gene sequence: CDR1 DFQATT, CDR2 SNEGSKA (reference sequence). The DNA for the CDR3 is TGCAGTGCTAGAAAGGCGAGAACCTCCTACGAGCAGTACTTC. This gives the protein CSARKARTSYEQYF.

The chain couples TRBV5-5 to TRBJ1-1; TRBD1 matches 8 bases. Germline V lookup: CDR1 SGHKS, CDR2 YYEKEE (reference sequence). The V segment lost 0 bases and the J segment 4 bases; nucleotides outside the gene matches: 5. The CDR3 spans 15 residues. The DNA of the CDR3 is TGTGCCAGCAGCTTGGGTCCCACAGGGGGCACTGAAGCTTTCTTT. Translated, it gives CASSLGPTGGTEAFF.

The CDR3 DNA reads as TGCAGTGCTCCGGGGATAGGGCCGGGGGGCAATCAGCCCCAGCATTTT. It is translated as CSAPGIGPGGNQPQHF. The chain joins TRBV20-1 to TRBJ1-5, with D possibly TRBD1 on 5 matching bases. This CDR3 has 16 amino acids. V dropped 5 bases and J dropped 2 bases, with 19 bases sitting between them. Looked up from germline, CDR1 is DFQATT and CDR2 is SNEGSKA (reference sequence).

The rearrangement uses TRBV5-1 and TRBJ2-7; 9 bases line up with TRBD1. The CDR3 sequence is 14 residues long. V lost 6 bases to trimming and J lost 0 bases; unmatched junction nucleotides: 4. Germline lookup yields CDR1 SGHRS and CDR2 YFSETQ. CDR3 loop: CASKPGQGSYEQYF. For the CDR3, the DNA is TGCGCCAGCAAGCCGGGACAGGGCTCCTACGAGCAGTACTTC. The variable domain in full, completed from reference TRBV5-1 and TRBJ2-7, reads KAGVTQTPRYLIKTRGQQVTLSCSPISGHRSVSWYQQTPGQGLQFLFEYFSETQRNKGNFPGRFSGRQFSNSRSEMNVSTLELGDSALYLCASKPGQGSYEQYFGPGTRLTVT.

This chain uses TRBV3-1 with TRBJ1-2; a possible D gene is TRBD1 (5 bases). The V end lost 5 bases, the J end lost 6 bases, and 16 bases lay between the germline ends. This CDR3 contains 14 residues. CDR1 and CDR2 from the germline V gene are LGHDT and YNNKEL (reference sequence). CDR3 DNA: TGTGCCAGCAGCGTTGCTCGGGGGTTGGATGGCTACACCTTC. Translation gives CASSVARGLDGYTF.

This sequence joins TRBV4-1 and TRBJ1-3; TRBD1 might be the D (5 bases). CDR1 is MGHRA and CDR2 is YSYEKL in the germline V gene. Trimming shortened V by 1 base and J by 2 bases, and 9 bases separated the two germline ends. The CDR3 is 15 residues long. The CDR3 region is CASSQAPGPGNTIYF. CDR3 in DNA: TGCGCCAGCAGCCAAGCCCCGGGACCTGGAAACACCATATATTTT.

This clonotype was counted a few times. This chain connects TRBV6-2 or TRBV6-3 to TRBJ2-1; 9 positions agree with TRBD1. J was trimmed by 13 bases and V by 4 bases; bases with no gene match: 2. This CDR3 has 11 residues. Germline assignment: CDR1 MNHEY and CDR2 SVGEGT. The CDR3 protein is CASSLQGAQFF. In DNA, the CDR3 is TGTGCCAGCAGTTTACAGGGGGCCCAGTTCTTC.

This clonotype was observed once. The V call is TRBV12-3 or TRBV12-4, the J call TRBJ2-2; TRBD1 or TRBD2 may be the D gene (5 bases each). This CDR3 region has 15 residues. V lost 6 bases and J 7 bases, leaving 18 bases between the germline ends. CDR3 amino acids: CASSPGTPGSGELFF. The DNA for the CDR3 is TGTGCCAGCAGCCCCGGGACCCCCGGCAGCGGGGAGCTGTTTTTT.

The V gene is TRBV7-2, the J gene TRBJ2-1, with D perhaps assigned TRBD1 or TRBD2 (5 bases each). The CDR3 extends over 14 amino acids. Germline CDR1 reads SGHTA; CDR2 reads FQGNSA. V dropped 4 bases and J dropped 5 bases, with 12 bases sitting between them. DNA for the CDR3: TGTGCCAGCAGCTCTGGGACGGTCGACAATGAGCAGTTCTTC. This sequence encodes CASSSGTVDNEQFF.

The chain combines TRBV15 with TRBJ1-1; D gene unclear. V was shortened by 2 bases and J by 7 bases, with 17 bases between the two germline ends. Germline V gene sequence: CDR1 LNHNV, CDR2 YYDKDF (reference sequence). This CDR3 contains 15 residues. CDR3 DNA sequence: TGTGCCACCAGCAGAAAAGTGCTAGTGGCAGTTGAAGCTTTCTTT. This translates into CATSRKVLVAVEAFF.